A selection of T cell receptor beta chains follows, all from one sample in a study of blood T cell repertoires in COVID-19. Assay: immunoSEQ multiplex PCR; the TCRdb copy retains only in-frame clones and omits some. Of around 260,000 clones listed, roughly nine tenths are singletons. Sequenced material: peripheral blood. These receptors were collected from a woman in her thirties with COVID-19, enrolled during active disease. The CDR3 runs from the conserved cysteine through the conserved F or W. A D gene is named only where the DNA matches it firmly. A row's size may be missing; if present it is once, few, many or a size class.

TRBJ2-2 | - | once | TRBV7-7 | CASSLGQGGTGELFF | TGTGCCAGCAGCTTAGGCCAGGGTGGCACCGGGGAGCTGTTTTTT
TRBJ1-1 | - | - | TRBV28 | CASTGGGGRTEAFF | TGTGCCAGCACTGGGGGAGGGGGGAGGACTGAAGCTTTCTTT
TRBJ2-3 | TRBD2 | - | TRBV28 | CASRFIAGGTDTQYF | TGTGCCAGCAGATTCATAGCGGGGGGCACAGATACGCAGTATTTT
TRBJ1-2 | - | - | TRBV7-9 | CASSSTGNYGYTF | TGTGCCAGCAGCTCTACAGGGAACTATGGCTACACCTTC
TRBJ1-1 | TRBD1 | - | TRBV10-3 | CAISEAPGQGAEAFF | TGTGCCATCAGTGAGGCCCCAGGACAGGGGGCTGAAGCTTTCTTT
TRBJ2-1 | TRBD2 | - | TRBV30 | CAWSGTSGRYNEQFF | TGTGCCTGGAGTGGGACTAGCGGGAGATACAATGAGCAGTTCTTC
TRBJ1-2 | - | - | TRBV6-2/TRBV6-3 | CASSSVRGYGYTF | TGTGCCAGCAGTTCCGTCCGGGGGTACGGCTACACCTTC
TRBJ1-4 | - | - | TRBV7-2 | CASSFREGNEKLFF | TGTGCCAGCAGCTTCAGGGAGGGGAATGAAAAACTGTTTTTT
TRBJ2-7 | - | - | TRBV28 | CASSFSGSYEQYF | TGTGCCAGCAGTTTTAGTGGGAGCTACGAGCAGTACTTC
TRBJ1-4 | - | - | TRBV5-1 | CASSLYSLTNEKLFF | TGCGCCAGCAGCTTATACAGTTTAACTAATGAAAAACTGTTTTTT
TRBJ2-7 | - | - | TRBV5-4 | CASSFDRLTSHSGQYF | TGTGCCAGCAGCTTCGACAGATTGACGAGCCACTCTGGGCAGTACTTC
TRBJ1-1 | - | - | TRBV30 | CAWSVSTEAFF | TGTGCCTGGAGCGTCAGCACTGAAGCTTTCTTT
TRBJ1-5 | - | - | TRBV19 | CASMEQAAGPQHF | TGTGCCAGTATGGAACAGGCCGCAGGGCCCCAGCATTTT
TRBJ1-1 | - | - | TRBV7-2 | CASSLGQNQNTEAFF | TGTGCCAGCAGCTTAGGGCAGAACCAGAACACTGAAGCTTTCTTT
TRBJ1-2 | TRBD1 | - | TRBV2 | CASTGTGTKSNYGYTF | TGTGCCAGCACCGGGACAGGGACGAAGAGTAACTATGGCTACACCTTC
TRBJ2-2 | TRBD2 | - | TRBV19 | CASRLGVAGGANTGELFF | TGTGCCAGTAGGCTGGGGGTAGCGGGAGGGGCGAACACCGGGGAGCTGTTTTTT